This T cell receptor beta chain is from a study of blood T cells in healthy people across ages (dated by TCRdb to the mid-2010s). Regarding the study in general: In model experiments, template switching captured roughly one uniquely barcoded TCR beta cDNA molecule for every two T cells. Using deep sequencing normalized with unique cDNA molecular identifiers, the study measured how TCR beta repertoire diversity changes with age. The donors were split into four age groups: young (average around 17 years), middle-aged (39), aged (roughly 60) and long-lived (roughly 77). To avoid experimental bias, donors of different ages were spread randomly across the sequencing lanes. For two donors (one aged 18 to 29 and one aged 80 or older), the study analyzed two additional independent replicas of 1 million unique cDNA reads from the same blood draw. The research as a whole found: Compared with the aged group, more naive CD4+ T cells, fewer expanded clones and increased TCR diversity were shown by the long-lived group, suggesting age selection. Total diversity estimates from one million sequenced T cells were considered lower bounds and underestimates. There was a strong correlation between observed TCR beta diversity and the percentage of naive T cells measured by flow cytometry. Because donor CMV infection status was unknown, age-related changes in expanded clonotypes were potentially confounded. Observed TCR beta diversity per million T cells fell roughly linearly with age, and a significant reduction was already apparent by age roughly 41. Because profiling used bulk unsorted PBMCs, naive and antigen-experienced compartments could not be compared conclusively.

Comments on this clonotype: The antigen it recognizes is unknown. The sample holds no much larger clone one base away, and base qualities are not on file.

Library generation was performed with 5' RACE. Sequencing was carried out with an Illumina HiSeq 2500. The second PCR ran for roughly 7 to 12 cycles and used a J-beta primer mix along with a sample-barcoded 5' primer. A unique molecular identifier was introduced onto each TCR beta cDNA molecule by a template-switch 5' adaptor carrying 12 random nucleotides. Each sample yielded at least 3 million CDR3-containing paired-end reads. First-strand cDNA was synthesized from all RNA with the Mint cDNA synthesis kit, primed by a TRBC-specific oligonucleotide. After uracil-DNA glycosylase treatment, a first 18-cycle PCR used universal primers M1SS and BC2_uni_R on all cDNA. Under the source paper's analysis protocol: Normalization of each sample was performed by random selection of 1 million high-quality reads, each carrying a distinct molecular identifier. Instead of being binned into consensus sequences, reads with shared molecular identifiers were discarded. MiTCR, run with a Q25 quality threshold and the strictest error-elimination algorithm, handled CDR3 identification, clonotype clustering and error correction. A nonparametric unseen species model with Euler transformation was used to estimate a lower bound on total TCR beta diversity. TCRdb reworked the public reads: Q25 trimming with fastp, MiXCR clone assembly, productive beta chains retained. One record per CDR3 amino acid sequence lists the most common genes and DNA. Clone size and V and J calls follow TCRdb, not the original study. The sample table contains 500,000 to 600,000 distinct CDR3 sequences; only one count was recorded for 27% of them. The top ten hold about a fifth of the sample.

The germline V gene (reference sequence) provides CDR1 MNHEY and CDR2 SMNVEV. The CDR3, cysteine through phenylalanine, is 15 amino acids long. CDR3 DNA only is kept here, 45 bases in frame from base 1. Germline trimming: 5 bases from V, 4 bases from J; junction bases outside gene matches: 5. Systemically healthy Caucasian individuals from Russia, 35 to 50 in total and aged roughly 6 to 95 years, were included as donors. Each donor gave ten milliliters of peripheral blood, drawn into EDTA-treated Vacutainer tubes. Ficoll-Paque density-gradient centrifugation was used to isolate PBMCs, with at least 6.5 million per sample. Total RNA was extracted from PBMCs with Trizol reagent, with at least 5 micrograms obtained per sample. For every donor, an aliquot of PBMCs went through flow cytometry to measure the percentages of naive CD45RAhigh/CD27high T cells.

This receptor was identified in a woman aged 65 to 85 in good health. Sequencing was done on a sample of blood. The chain was built from TRBV27 and TRBJ2-2, with 9 middle bases fitting TRBD2. The nucleotide sequence reads as follows: TGTGCCAGCAGTCCGACTAGCGGACGCACCGGGGAGCTGTTTTTT. Its translation is CASSPTSGRTGELFF.